Shown below are 18 T cell receptor beta chains from a single sample sequenced in a study of cytomegalovirus exposure and HLA in healthy donors (dated by TCRdb to the late 2010s). Library preparation employed the immunoSEQ multiplex PCR assay. The multiplex PCR relied on a mix of 60 forward primers for TCR Vbeta segments and 13 reverse primers for TCR Jbeta segments. TCRdb provides this immuneACCESS table in a form limited to in-frame rearrangements. Some clones are lacking; in checked studies, under half of them reflect an unresolved V gene, and why the rest are absent is not known. The sample data list some 150,000 clones, and just over 75% of these were observed just once. Around 2% of the sample belongs to the ten largest clones. Source material: PBMCs. The receptor set was obtained from a woman aged 25 to 39 in good health and CMV-seropositive.

The chain employs TRBV11-3 and TRBJ2-1, with unresolved D. The CDR3 consists of 12 residues. Germline assignment: CDR1 SGHNT and CDR2 YENEEA. Deletions cut 5 bases from V and 7 bases from J, with 9 bases between. This chain's CDR3 is CASSPTGNEQFF. Written as DNA, the CDR3 is TGTGCCAGCAGCCCGACCGGGAATGAGCAGTTCTTC.

Only one count was recorded for this clone. The rearrangement joins TRBV4-3 to TRBJ1-2, with D unresolved. The CDR3 totals 16 residues. With 0 bases removed from V and 5 bases from J, the gap between germline ends came to 16 bases. From germline, CDR1 is LGHNA and CDR2 YSLEER. CDR3 sequence: CASSQEVGGGLYGYTF. The CDR3 DNA reads as TGCGCCAGCAGCCAAGAGGTGGGAGGTGGGTTGTATGGCTACACCTTC.

The chain joins TRBV7-6 to TRBJ1-1, with TRBD1 as a possible D gene (6 bases). The CDR3 is 15 amino acids. Germline assignment: CDR1 SGHVS and CDR2 FNYEAQ. The V and J ends lost 4 bases and 4 bases respectively, with 16 bases between them. CDR3 sequence reads: CASSYPSRGATEAFF. The CDR3 coding sequence is TGTGCCAGCAGCTACCCATCTCGGGGGGCCACTGAAGCTTTCTTT.

The V and J genes are TRBV28 and TRBJ1-6; no firm D call. The CDR3 is 15 amino acids. Trimming stripped 2 bases from V and 5 bases from J, with 10 bases between. Germline V gene data show CDR1 as MDHEN and CDR2 as SYDVKM. The CDR3 nucleotides read TGTGCCAGCAGTTTAAGTCGAGCTAATAATTCACCCCTCCACTTT. Protein product: CASSLSRANNSPLHF.

The V gene is TRBV5-1, the J gene TRBJ1-2; TRBD1 is a possible D gene (5 bases). There are 13 residues in the CDR3. CDR1 and CDR2 (germline): SGHRS, YFSETQ. Trimming removed 4 bases from V and 8 bases from J, with 15 bases in between. CDR3 amino acids: CASSVDSLGGYTF. CDR3 bases: TGCGCCAGCAGCGTAGACAGCTTGGGGGGCTACACCTTC.

This CDR3 reads CAISEVAHGELFF. The CDR3 DNA reads as TGTGCCATCAGTGAGGTAGCGCACGGGGAGCTGTTTTTT. The V and J genes are TRBV10-3 and TRBJ2-2, with a weak D call TRBD2 (5 bases). The V gene lost 2 bases and the J gene lost 7 bases, with 8 bases spanning the gap. From germline, CDR1 is ENHRY and CDR2 SYGVKD. The CDR3 sequence is 13 residues long.

This chain connects TRBV6-5 to TRBJ1-1; D remains ambiguous. Germline assignment: CDR1 MNHEY and CDR2 SVGAGI. The CDR3 has 12 residues. Trimming pared 5 bases from V and 5 bases from J, leaving 9 bases between. The CDR3 DNA sequence: TGTGCCAGCAGTCTAAAGATGACTGAAGCTTTCTTT. This encodes CASSLKMTEAFF.

The CDR3 spells CASSPREGLYEQYF. CDR3 DNA: TGTGCCAGCTCACCGCGGGAGGGCCTCTACGAGCAGTACTTC. The chain combines TRBV18 with TRBJ2-7; 9 bases are a match to TRBD2. J was trimmed by 3 bases and V by 3 bases; bases with no gene match: 3. Germline assignment: CDR1 KGHSH and CDR2 LQKENI. This CDR3 is built from 14 residues.

The genes are TRBV6-4 and TRBJ2-2; 9 positions match TRBD2. CDR1 is MRHNA and CDR2 is SNTAGT in the germline V gene. The CDR3 contains 15 residues. Trimming cost V 0 bases and J 4 bases; bases outside gene matches: 0. The CDR3 sequence is CASSDSSGSTGELFF. CDR3 nucleotide sequence: TGTGCCAGCAGTGACTCTAGCGGGAGCACCGGGGAGCTGTTTTTT.

This clone was detected once. This sequence joins TRBV5-1 and TRBJ2-2, with 7 bases that match TRBD2. With 4 bases clipped from V and 1 base from J, the junction kept 7 bases outside the gene matches. Per germline, CDR1 SGHRS and CDR2 YFSETQ. The CDR3 has 16 amino acids. CDR3: CASSPQVAGNTGELFF. The CDR3 DNA sequence: TGCGCCAGCAGCCCCCAGGTAGCGGGGAACACCGGGGAGCTGTTTTTT.

This clone was counted a single time. Other DNA sequences within the sample encode an identical CDR3. The chain is built from TRBV5-6 and TRBJ1-3, with unresolved D. CDR1 and CDR2 (germline): SGHDT, YYEEEE. CDR3 size: 15 residues. Trimming removed 0 bases at V and 0 bases at J, with 7 bases between. The CDR3: CASSLGPDSGNTIYF. CDR3 coding DNA: TGTGCCAGCAGCTTGGGGCCAGACTCTGGAAACACCATATATTTT.

Only a few counts were recorded for this clone. The V gene is TRBV6-1, the J gene TRBJ1-1; D gene ambiguous. The germline V gene has CDR1 MNHNS and CDR2 SASEGT. The V and J ends lost 8 bases and 5 bases respectively, with 18 bases between them. This CDR3 has 14 residues. CDR3 residues: CASRTTGDGTEAFF. The CDR3, as DNA: TGTGCCAGCCGAACGACCGGGGATGGGACTGAAGCTTTCTTT.

In regard to this clone: Other DNA sequences in this specimen translate into the identical CDR3. The V call is TRBV28, the J call TRBJ2-7; D is possibly TRBD2 (6 bases). The CDR3 is 15 amino acids. The germline V gene encodes CDR1 MDHEN and CDR2 SYDVKM. Trimming stripped 6 bases from V and 1 base from J, with 16 bases between. CDR3 nucleotide sequence: TGTGCCAGCAGCCCCGGGACGGGGGTTTCCTACGAGCAGTACTTC. This codes for CASSPGTGVSYEQYF.

This clone has a single count. The CDR3 spells CASKIPGQSSYEQYF. In nucleotides, the CDR3 is TGTGCCAGCAAAATACCGGGACAAAGCTCCTACGAGCAGTACTTC. The chain combines TRBV27 with TRBJ2-7, with D possibly being TRBD1 (6 bases). This CDR3 is 15 amino acids long. Germline V gene lookup returns CDR1 MNHEY and CDR2 SMNVEV (reference sequence). The V and J ends lost 7 bases and 0 bases respectively, with 16 bases between them.

This chain uses TRBV19 with TRBJ2-7; 7 nucleotides align to TRBD2. The V gene's germline CDR1 is LNHDA and CDR2 SQIVND (reference sequence). The CDR3 is 14 amino acids. Trimming took 6 bases from V and 0 from J; bases not matched to a gene: 5. The CDR3 here is CASSRDYTSYEQYF. In DNA, the CDR3 is TGTGCCAGTAGCCGGGACTATACCTCCTACGAGCAGTACTTC.

The chain uses TRBV7-2 and TRBJ2-7; weak D call: TRBD1 (5 bases). V lost 1 base, J lost 0 bases, and 10 bases lay in between. The CDR3 has 15 amino acids. Germline V gives CDR1 SGHTA, CDR2 FQGNSA. The CDR3 sequence: CASSLGGRSSYEQYF. For the CDR3, the DNA is TGTGCCAGCAGCTTAGGGGGCCGGAGCTCCTACGAGCAGTACTTC.

The chain combines TRBV2 with TRBJ1-4; a possible D gene is TRBD1 (5 bases). The CDR3 contains 14 residues. V was shortened by 1 base and J by 4 bases, with 7 bases between the two germline ends. Germline lookup yields CDR1 SNHLY and CDR2 FYNNEI. CDR3 nucleotides: TGTGCCAGCAGTGAAGACAGGTTTAATGAAAAACTGTTTTTT. Amino acid sequence: CASSEDRFNEKLFF. The full variable domain, its missing parts supplied by reference TRBV2 and TRBJ1-4, is EPEVTQTPSHQVTQMGQEVILRCVPISNHLYFYWYRQILGQKVEFLVSFYNNEISEKSEIFDDQFSVERPDGSNFTLKIRSTKLEDSAMYFCASSEDRFNEKLFFGSGTQLSVL.

This clone was seen once. The chain carries TRBV9 and TRBJ2-6, with D unresolved. The V gene lost 0 bases and the J gene lost 4 bases, with 5 bases spanning the gap. Germline CDR1 is SGDLS and CDR2 is YYNGEE. The CDR3 spans 14 residues. CDR3 residues: CASSVVLGANVLTF. CDR3 sequence (DNA): TGTGCCAGCAGCGTAGTTCTGGGGGCCAACGTCCTGACTTTC. The variable domain in full, with the rest retrieved from reference TRBV9 and TRBJ2-6, is DSGVTQTPKHLITATGQRVTLRCSPRSGDLSVYWYQQSLDQGLQFLIQYYNGEERAKGNILERFSAQQFPDLHSELNLSSLELGDSALYFCASSVVLGANVLTFGAGSRLTVL.